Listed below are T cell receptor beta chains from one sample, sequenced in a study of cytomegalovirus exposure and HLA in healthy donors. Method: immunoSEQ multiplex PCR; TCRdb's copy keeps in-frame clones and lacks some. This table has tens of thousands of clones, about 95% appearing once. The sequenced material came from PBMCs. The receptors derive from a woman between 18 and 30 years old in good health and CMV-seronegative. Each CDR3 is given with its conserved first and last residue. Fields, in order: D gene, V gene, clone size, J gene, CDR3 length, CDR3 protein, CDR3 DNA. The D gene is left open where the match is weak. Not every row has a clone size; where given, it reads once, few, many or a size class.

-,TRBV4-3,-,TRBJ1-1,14,CASSRSGMNTEAFF,TGCGCCAGCAGCCGGTCAGGGATGAACACTGAAGCTTTCTTT
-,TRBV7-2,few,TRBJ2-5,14,CASLLAGAKETQYF,TGTGCCAGCTTACTGGCGGGGGCGAAAGAGACCCAGTACTTC
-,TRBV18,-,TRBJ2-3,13,CASSPGESDTQYF,TGTGCCAGCTCACCGGGCGAGTCAGATACGCAGTATTTT
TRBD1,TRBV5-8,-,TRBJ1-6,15,CASSRGQGWESPLHF,TGTGCCAGCAGCAGGGGACAGGGTTGGGAATCACCCCTCCACTTT
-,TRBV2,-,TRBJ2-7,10,CASSVAEQYF,TGTGCCAGCAGTGTGGCCGAGCAGTACTTC
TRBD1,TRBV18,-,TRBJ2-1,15,CASSPGTGRTNEQFF,TGTGCCAGCTCCCCCGGGACAGGGAGAACCAATGAGCAGTTCTTC
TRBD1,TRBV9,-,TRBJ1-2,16,CASSVVPSTGNYGYTF,TGTGCCAGCAGCGTAGTCCCCTCGACAGGGAACTATGGCTACACCTTC
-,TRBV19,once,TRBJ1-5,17,CASSEITGLRSNQPQHF,TGTGCCAGTAGCGAGATCACAGGCCTTCGTAGCAATCAGCCCCAGCATTTT
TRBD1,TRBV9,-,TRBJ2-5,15,CASSLRQGNEETQYF,TGTGCCAGCAGCTTGCGACAGGGTAACGAAGAGACCCAGTACTTC
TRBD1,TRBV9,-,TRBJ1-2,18,CASSPSVGRGQLTYGYTF,TGTGCCAGCAGCCCAAGCGTCGGCAGGGGGCAACTCACCTACGGCTACACCTTC
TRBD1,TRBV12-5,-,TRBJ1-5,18,CASGWGPKEGAQRQPQHF,TGTGCTAGTGGTTGGGGCCCAAAGGAGGGGGCGCAAAGACAGCCCCAGCATTTT
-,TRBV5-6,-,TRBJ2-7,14,CASSFDDGAYEQYF,TGTGCCAGCAGCTTTGATGACGGAGCCTACGAGCAGTACTTC
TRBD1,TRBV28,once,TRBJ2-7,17,CASSLRGWRQGASEQYF,TGTGCCAGCAGTTTACGGGGTTGGAGACAGGGGGCGAGCGAGCAGTACTTC
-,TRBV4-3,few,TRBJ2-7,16,CASSHSGTGETYEQYF,TGCGCCAGCAGCCACAGCGGGACAGGCGAAACCTACGAGCAGTACTTC
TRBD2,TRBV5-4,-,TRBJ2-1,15,CASSLEAGGTNEQFF,TGTGCCAGCAGCTTGGAAGCGGGAGGTACCAATGAGCAGTTCTTC
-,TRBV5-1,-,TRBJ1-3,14,CASSQEASGNTIYF,TGCGCCAGCAGCCAGGAAGCCTCTGGAAACACCATATATTTT
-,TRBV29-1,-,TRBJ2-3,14,CSVVEGAQGNTQYF,TGCAGCGTTGTGGAGGGGGCTCAGGGAAATACGCAGTATTTT
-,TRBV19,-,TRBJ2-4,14,CASSTAGAKNIQYF,TGTGCCAGTAGTACAGCAGGAGCCAAAAACATTCAGTACTTC
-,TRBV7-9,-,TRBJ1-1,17,CASSPTIEGTMNTEAFF,TGTGCCAGCAGCCCCACGATAGAGGGAACAATGAACACTGAAGCTTTCTTT
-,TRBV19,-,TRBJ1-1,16,CASSFDRRDRRTEAFF,TGTGCCAGTAGTTTCGATCGTAGAGACAGGCGGACTGAAGCTTTCTTT
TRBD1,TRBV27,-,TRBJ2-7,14,CASSNRGTLWEQYF,TGTGCCAGCAGCAACAGGGGGACTTTATGGGAGCAGTACTTC
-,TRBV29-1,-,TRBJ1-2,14,CSVTRSQGVSGYTF,TGCAGCGTTACCCGATCCCAGGGCGTAAGCGGCTACACCTTC
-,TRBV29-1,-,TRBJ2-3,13,CSVEARREDTQYF,TGCAGCGTTGAAGCCCGACGGGAAGATACGCAGTATTTT
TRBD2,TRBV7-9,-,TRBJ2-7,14,CASSLVQTSGYQYF,TGTGCCAGCAGCTTAGTCCAGACTAGCGGGTACCAGTACTTC
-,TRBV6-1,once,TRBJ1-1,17,CASSESWPLGFFTEAFF,TGTGCCAGCAGTGAATCCTGGCCACTAGGGTTCTTCACTGAAGCTTTCTTT
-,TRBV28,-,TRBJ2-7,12,CASSLRQPKQYF,TGTGCCAGCAGTTTAAGACAGCCCAAGCAGTACTTC
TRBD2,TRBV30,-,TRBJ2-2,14,CAWGSGTNTGELFF,TGTGCCTGGGGTAGCGGGACGAACACCGGGGAGCTGTTTTTT
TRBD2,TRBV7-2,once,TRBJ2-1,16,CASSPPGLAGLGEQFF,TGTGCCAGCAGCCCTCCGGGACTAGCGGGACTTGGGGAGCAGTTCTTC
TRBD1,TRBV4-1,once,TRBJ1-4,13,CASSQGDRAKLFF,TGCGCCAGCAGCCAGGGTGACAGGGCCAAACTGTTTTTT
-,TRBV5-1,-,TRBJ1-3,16,CASSSDRGGSGNTIYF,TGCGCCAGCAGCTCGGATCGGGGGGGCTCTGGAAACACCATATATTTT
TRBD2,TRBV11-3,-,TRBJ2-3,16,CASSRGLADHTDTQYF,TGTGCCAGCAGCCGGGGACTAGCGGATCACACAGATACGCAGTATTTT
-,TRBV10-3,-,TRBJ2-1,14,CATSSFPNYNEQFF,TGTGCCACCTCTAGCTTTCCGAATTACAATGAGCAGTTCTTC
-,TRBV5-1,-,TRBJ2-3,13,CASARAGTDTQYF,TGCGCCAGCGCTCGGGCGGGGACAGATACGCAGTATTTT
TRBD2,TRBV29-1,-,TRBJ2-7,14,CSVTAGTSVYEQYF,TGCAGCGTTACTGCCGGGACTAGCGTCTACGAGCAGTACTTC
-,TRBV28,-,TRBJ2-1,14,CASSPYSRETEQFF,TGTGCCAGCAGTCCATATTCTCGGGAGACTGAGCAGTTCTTC